The 31 T cell receptor beta chains reported below all come from one sample, sequenced in a study of human T cells and chemical hapten exposure. TCRdb passed the RACE reads through MiXCR, listing each CDR3 protein once. The profile shows some 380,000 distinct CDR3 sequences, about 4.8% of them singletons. Time point given: patch test 1, 2 weeks after DPC sensitization. Regarding treatment: therapeutic diphenylcyclopropenone sensitization with weekly scalp DPC. Sequenced material: whole blood, taken in connection with sensitization to the hapten diphenylcyclopropenone (DPC). These TCRs come from a woman aged 45-60 years with alopecia areata. Some clones in this sample may be carry-over from other donors' samples.

Many counts were recorded for this clonotype. The chain carries TRBV9 and TRBJ2-3, with D perhaps TRBD2 (6 bases). Germline V CDR1 and CDR2: SGDLS, YYNGEE. This CDR3 is built from 15 residues. The V gene lost 0 bases and the J gene lost 3 bases, with 11 bases spanning the gap. CDR3 protein: CASSVDSGGTDTQYF. CDR3 nucleotide sequence: TGTGCCAGCAGCGTAGATAGCGGAGGTACAGATACGCAGTATTTT.

This clonotype showed up many times. The chain carries TRBV6-6 and TRBJ1-3; the match to TRBD1 covers 11 bases. The germline V gene has CDR1 MNHNY and CDR2 SVGAGI (reference sequence). The CDR3 runs to 15 residues. Losses at the gene ends were 6 bases for V and 4 bases for J; bases not matched to a gene: 5. Written as DNA, the CDR3 is TGTGCCAGCAGCGGACAGGGGGCGATCGGAAACACCATATATTTT. This gives the protein CASSGQGAIGNTIYF.

In this sample, this clonotype turned up many times. The chain links TRBV20-1 to TRBJ2-3; D perhaps matches TRBD2 (5 bases). This CDR3 spans 13 amino acids. Germline lookup yields CDR1 DFQATT and CDR2 SNEGSKA (reference sequence). The V gene lost 6 bases and the J gene lost 6 bases, with 16 bases spanning the gap. CDR3 nucleotide sequence: TGCAGTGCCCCAGGAAGGCGGGCGGATACGCAGTATTTT. Amino acids: CSAPGRRADTQYF.

The chain carries TRBV6-5 and TRBJ2-7, with 8 positions matching TRBD2. Germline lookup yields CDR1 MNHEY and CDR2 SVGAGI. The CDR3 contains 14 residues. With 7 bases clipped from V and 2 bases from J, the junction kept 7 bases outside the gene matches. The CDR3 nucleotides read TGTGCCAGCATCCAAGCGGGGGCCCCCTACGAGCAGTACTTC. It codes for CASIQAGAPYEQYF.

This clonotype was recorded at least ten times. This rearrangement joins TRBV13 to TRBJ2-1, with TRBD1 identical over 9 bases. Trimming took 5 bases from V and 8 from J; bases not matched to a gene: 13. In germline, CDR1 is PRHDT, CDR2 FYEKMQ (reference sequence). This CDR3 is 16 amino acids long. The CDR3 sequence is CASSPTGTGKSYEQFF. CDR3 DNA sequence: TGTGCCAGCAGCCCTACCGGGACAGGGAAATCATATGAGCAGTTCTTC.

This clonotype was seen many times. The chain recombines TRBV28 with TRBJ2-7; D uncertain. Trimming removed 6 bases from V and 5 bases from J, with 14 bases in between. Germline values: CDR1 MDHEN, CDR2 SYDVKM. The CDR3 is made up of 13 amino acids. The CDR3 loop is CASSPRVGHEQYF. In DNA, the CDR3 is TGTGCCAGCAGCCCACGGGTCGGACACGAGCAGTACTTC.

This clonotype was observed a handful of times. CDR3 amino acids: CASHGEDASSGANVLTF. CDR3 bases: TGTGCCAGCCACGGAGAGGACGCCAGCTCTGGGGCCAACGTCCTGACTTTC. The gene calls are TRBV28 and TRBJ2-6; D call uncertain. The CDR3 contains 17 residues. V dropped 8 bases and J dropped 0 bases, with 17 bases sitting between them. The germline V gene has CDR1 MDHEN and CDR2 SYDVKM. The whole variable domain, filled in from reference TRBV28 and TRBJ2-6, reads DVKVTQSSRYLVKRTGEKVFLECVQDMDHENMFWYRQDPGLGLRLIYFSYDVKMKEKGDIPEGYSVSREKKERFSLILESASTNQTSMYLCASHGEDASSGANVLTFGAGSRLTVL.

The rearrangement uses TRBV5-1 and TRBJ2-1; 8 bases match TRBD2. The germline V gene has CDR1 SGHRS and CDR2 YFSETQ. V lost 1 base and J lost 4; bases outside the gene matches: 10. This CDR3 is 17 amino acids long. The CDR3 sequence is CASSLSPAGAGYNEQFF. Written as DNA, the CDR3 is TGCGCCAGCAGCTTGTCGCCAGCGGGGGCAGGGTACAATGAGCAGTTCTTC.

This clonotype was seen repeatedly, ten times or more. The gene calls are TRBV19 and TRBJ1-1; weak D call: TRBD1 (6 bases). Germline values: CDR1 LNHDA, CDR2 SQIVND (reference sequence). This CDR3 region has 18 residues. Trimming pared 5 bases from V and 1 base from J, leaving 23 bases between. CDR3 nucleotide sequence: TGTGCCAGTAGTGCCCGCCCTTTACAGGGAGTGGGGAACACTGAAGCTTTCTTT. Its protein product is CASSARPLQGVGNTEAFF.

In this sample, this clonotype turned up a few times. For the CDR3, the DNA is TGCAGCGGAGCCTACTCCTACGAGCAGTACTTC. It specifies CSGAYSYEQYF. The chain joins TRBV29-1 to TRBJ2-7, with D uncertain. The CDR3 consists of 11 residues. Between the trimmed V and J ends, which lost 7 bases and 0 bases, there was a span of 7 bases. Germline lookup yields CDR1 SQVTM and CDR2 ANQGSEA.

This clonotype was detected many times. V usage is TRBV7-2 and J usage is TRBJ1-5; D gene uncertain. Looked up from germline, CDR1 is SGHTA and CDR2 is FQGNSA. V lost 0 bases to trimming and J lost 1 base, with 4 bases between them. This CDR3 spans 14 amino acids. CDR3 bases: TGTGCCAGCAGCTTAGCGAGAAGCAATCAGCCCCAGCATTTT. It encodes CASSLARSNQPQHF.

This clonotype has at least ten counts. The chain combines TRBV29-1 with TRBJ2-3; 9 bases line up with TRBD2. The germline V gene has CDR1 SQVTM and CDR2 ANQGSEA. The V and J ends lost 0 bases and 5 bases, in that order; junction bases with no gene match: 6. This CDR3 is 15 amino acids long. This CDR3 is CSVEDRGGGVDTQYF. The CDR3 DNA is TGCAGCGTTGAAGATCGAGGCGGGGGGGTAGATACGCAGTATTTT.

This clonotype has at least ten counts. This chain uses TRBV7-2 with TRBJ2-3; D possibly uses TRBD1 or TRBD2 (5 bases each). Germline CDR1 SGHTA, CDR2 FQGNSA. Trimming removed 5 bases at V and 0 bases at J, with 12 bases between. The CDR3 spans 15 residues. The CDR3 reads CASSRDGTSTDTQYF. The CDR3 nucleotides are TGTGCCAGCAGCCGGGACGGCACTAGCACAGATACGCAGTATTTT. The variable domain in full, completed from reference TRBV7-2 and TRBJ2-3, reads GAGVSQSPSNKVTEKGKDVELRCDPISGHTALYWYRQSLGQGLEFLIYFQGNSAPDKSGLPSDRFSAERTGGSVSTLTIQRTQQEDSAVYLCASSRDGTSTDTQYFGPGTRLTVL.

In its sample, this clonotype was seen many times. The chain recombines TRBV20-1 with TRBJ1-1, with D unresolved. This CDR3 has 15 residues. V was trimmed by 0 bases and J by 5 bases, leaving 16 bases between them. CDR1 and CDR2 (germline): DFQATT, SNEGSKA (reference sequence). This CDR3 reads CSARDGLGFSTEAFF. In DNA, the CDR3 is TGCAGTGCTAGAGATGGTTTGGGTTTCAGTACTGAAGCTTTCTTT.

This clonotype was counted ten times or more. This rearrangement joins TRBV7-2 to TRBJ1-2, with unresolved D. Germline V gene sequence: CDR1 SGHTA, CDR2 FQGNSA. The CDR3 covers 13 residues. V was clipped by 1 base and J by 3 bases, with 6 bases between them. The CDR3 sequence: CASSLGGYYGYTF. CDR3 bases: TGTGCCAGCAGCTTAGGCGGATACTATGGCTACACCTTC.

This clonotype has at least ten counts. The gene calls are TRBV6-6 and TRBJ2-2, with D possibly TRBD2 on 5 matching bases. CDR3 length equals 13 residues. V was cut by 2 bases and J by 4 bases, with 5 bases left in between. Germline loops: CDR1 MNHNY, CDR2 SVGAGI (reference sequence). CDR3 DNA sequence: TGTGCCAGCAGTTACGGGAGCACCGGGGAGCTGTTTTTT. Its protein product is CASSYGSTGELFF.

This clonotype appeared many times. The V call is TRBV12-3 or TRBV12-4, the J call TRBJ1-2, with D possibly TRBD1 on 5 matching bases. The CDR3 contains 12 residues. With 6 bases removed from V and 6 bases from J, the gap between germline ends came to 11 bases. DNA of the CDR3: TGTGCCAGCAGCCTGACAGCGCATGGCTACACCTTC. Its translation: CASSLTAHGYTF.

This clonotype was picked up many times. This chain connects TRBV18 to TRBJ1-1, with a possible D match to TRBD1 (5 bases). The CDR3 sequence is 13 residues long. Germline V gene sequence: CDR1 KGHSH, CDR2 LQKENI. V lost 0 bases and J lost 5, with 7 bases in between. CDR3 loop: CASSPPWGTEAFF. CDR3 nucleotides: TGTGCCAGCTCACCACCCTGGGGGACTGAAGCTTTCTTT.

V is TRBV12-3 or TRBV12-4 and J is TRBJ1-5; 7 bases map to TRBD1. V shed 7 bases, J shed 0 bases, and the junction held 6 bases outside the gene matches. The CDR3 is 15 residues long. This CDR3 reads CASTNGTDSNQPQHF. CDR3 sequence (DNA): TGTGCCAGCACCAACGGGACAGATAGCAATCAGCCCCAGCATTTT.

This clonotype has a count of ten or more. This chain links TRBV20-1 with TRBJ2-1, with 7 bases lining up with TRBD2. Trimming removed 5 bases from V and 9 bases from J; junction bases left unmatched: 10. From germline, CDR1 is DFQATT and CDR2 SNEGSKA (reference sequence). The CDR3 totals 13 residues. The CDR3 region is CSAVRTSLGEQFF. CDR3 nucleotide sequence: TGCAGTGCTGTTCGGACTAGTTTAGGTGAGCAGTTCTTC.

This clonotype has at least ten counts. The J gene is TRBJ2-7, the V gene TRBV28; D is possibly TRBD1 (6 bases). Germline lookup yields CDR1 MDHEN and CDR2 SYDVKM. The V end lost 6 bases, the J end lost 0 bases, and 18 bases lay between the germline ends. This CDR3 region has 16 residues. DNA for the CDR3: TGTGCCAGCAGCCCCTCTGGGGGCCCTACCTCCTACGAGCAGTACTTC. Protein: CASSPSGGPTSYEQYF. Based on the CDR3 plus reference TRBV28 and TRBJ2-7, the full variable domain is DVKVTQSSRYLVKRTGEKVFLECVQDMDHENMFWYRQDPGLGLRLIYFSYDVKMKEKGDIPEGYSVSREKKERFSLILESASTNQTSMYLCASSPSGGPTSYEQYFGPGTRLTVT.

Only a few counts were recorded for this clonotype. V gene TRBV28 combines with J gene TRBJ2-2; D may be TRBD1 (6 bases). Trimming shortened V by 4 bases and J by 4 bases, and 13 bases separated the two germline ends. This CDR3 contains 15 residues. CDR1 is MDHEN and CDR2 is SYDVKM in the germline V gene. The CDR3 DNA reads TGTGCCAGCAGTTCGCCAGGGGCAAGCACCGGGGAGCTGTTTTTT. Encoded protein: CASSSPGASTGELFF. Complete variable domain (other parts from reference TRBV28 and TRBJ2-2): DVKVTQSSRYLVKRTGEKVFLECVQDMDHENMFWYRQDPGLGLRLIYFSYDVKMKEKGDIPEGYSVSREKKERFSLILESASTNQTSMYLCASSSPGASTGELFFGEGSRLTVL.

This clonotype was detected only a few times. This chain joins TRBV3-1 and TRBJ2-7; D might be TRBD1 (5 bases). The germline CDR1 and CDR2 sequences are LGHDT and YNNKEL (reference sequence). The CDR3 covers 15 residues. The V end was cut by 4 bases, the J end by 3 bases, with 16 bases between. The CDR3 protein is CASSRTLRADYEQYF. The CDR3 bases are TGTGCCAGCAGCCGGACCCTCAGGGCAGACTACGAGCAGTACTTC.

CDR3 bases: TGTGCCAGCAGTTTTCCTAGCGGCACAGATACGCAGTATTTT. Protein product: CASSFPSGTDTQYF. V is TRBV28 and J is TRBJ2-3, with a tentative D call TRBD2 (6 bases). CDR3 length equals 14 residues. Per germline, CDR1 MDHEN and CDR2 SYDVKM. Trimming removed 3 bases from V and 1 base from J, with 8 bases in between.

This clonotype was counted a few times. The chain is built from TRBV5-6 and TRBJ1-2, with 7 bases lining up with TRBD1. J gave up 7 bases and V 0 bases, and 3 bases lay outside the gene matches. Per germline, CDR1 SGHDT and CDR2 YYEEEE. The CDR3 covers 13 residues. CDR3 nucleotide sequence: TGTGCCAGCAGCTTGGGCACAGGGGCTGGCTACACCTTC. Its translation is CASSLGTGAGYTF.

V usage is TRBV5-4 and J usage is TRBJ2-2, with a possible D match to TRBD2 (5 bases). V was clipped by 2 bases and J by 7 bases, with 9 bases between them. This CDR3 contains 13 residues. Germline V gives CDR1 SGHNT, CDR2 YYREEE (reference sequence). As DNA, the CDR3 is TGTGCCAGCAGCTTATACGCGGGCGGGGAGCTGTTTTTT. This codes for CASSLYAGGELFF.

In this sample, this clonotype turned up many times. The J gene is TRBJ2-1, the V gene TRBV10-3, with D perhaps TRBD2 (5 bases). The CDR3 extends over 15 amino acids. Between the trimmed V and J ends, which lost 3 bases and 9 bases, there was a span of 18 bases. The germline gives CDR1 ENHRY, CDR2 SYGVKD. This CDR3 reads CAISESRLASSEQFF. The CDR3 coding sequence is TGTGCCATCAGTGAAAGTCGTCTAGCTTCGAGTGAGCAGTTCTTC.

The sample holds many counts of this clonotype. This CDR3 reads CSAIKDTQYF. The CDR3 bases are TGCAGTGCCATCAAGGATACGCAGTATTTT. The chain uses TRBV20-1 and TRBJ2-3; no reliable D call. V was trimmed by 6 bases and J by 6 bases, leaving 7 bases between them. There are 10 residues in the CDR3. Germline V CDR1 and CDR2: DFQATT, SNEGSKA (reference sequence).

Ten or more counts support this clonotype. The chain has TRBV6-6 and TRBJ1-5; 10 nucleotides line up with TRBD1. CDR1 and CDR2 from the germline V gene are MNHNY and SVGAGI (reference sequence). The V segment lost 4 bases and the J segment 7 bases; nucleotides outside the gene matches: 1. The CDR3 runs to 13 residues. CDR3 loop: CASSWGQGQPQHF. Written as DNA, the CDR3 is TGTGCCAGCAGTTGGGGACAGGGGCAGCCCCAGCATTTT.

This chain joins TRBV6-5 and TRBJ2-7, with 9 bases aligning to TRBD1. In germline, CDR1 is MNHEY, CDR2 SVGAGI. The CDR3 loop spans 14 amino acids. V dropped 6 bases and J dropped 7; count of bases not matched to a gene: 10. CDR3 sequence reads: CASRGTGLYEEQYF. CDR3 DNA sequence: TGTGCCAGCAGGGGGACAGGGCTATATGAGGAGCAGTACTTC.

This sequence joins TRBV7-3 and TRBJ2-3; the D gene is possibly TRBD2 (6 bases). The V end lost 3 bases, the J end lost 5 bases, and 18 bases lay between the germline ends. CDR1 is SGHTA and CDR2 is FQGTGA in the germline V gene. The CDR3 loop spans 16 amino acids. Here the CDR3 DNA reads TGTGCCAGCAGCTTGATCGCGGGACCGGGTCGAGATACGCAGTATTTT. It specifies CASSLIAGPGRDTQYF.